What follows describes a single TCR beta chain. Every contributor of samples was a Caucasian grown-up residing in Nashville, Tennessee. The CDR3 is 12 residues long. V was clipped by 3 bases and J by 4 bases, with 7 bases between them. These data belong to a study of shared clonotypes between healthy human individuals. About the study: Every donor yielded three CD4 naive, three CD4 memory, two CD8 naive and one CD8 memory plate.

Measured with immunoSEQ multiplex PCR; TCRdb has only the in-frame clones, and not every one. The sample consists of just over 2,000,000 clones, 85% to 95% of them appearing once. The receptor was derived from a man younger than 35 in good health. The rearrangement uses TRBV5-7 and TRBJ1-2; possibly TRBD1 for D (5 bases). TRBV5-7 counts as an open reading frame of uncertain function. Sample: naive CD4+ T cells sorted from blood. Subset specified: CD45RA+ positively selected. CDR3 nucleotides: TGTGCCAGCAGCTCCCAGGGCTATGGCTACACCTTC. Translating gives CASSSQGYGYTF.